This entry lists 22 T cell receptor beta chains sequenced from one sample in a study of monozygotic twins with inflammatory bowel disease. TCRdb reprocessed the 5' RACE reads, keeping one entry per CDR3 protein, no DNA. The listing contains 400,000 to 500,000 distinct CDR3 sequences. The sequenced material came from blood. The source is a human donor with ulcerative colitis or Crohn's disease, or a healthy co-twin of an affected twin (not recorded which).

The V call is TRBV5-1, the J call TRBJ2-6; TCRdb designates TRBD2, a call that cannot be tested without DNA. The CDR3 extends over 15 amino acids. Germline CDR1 reads SGHRS; CDR2 reads YFSETQ. CDR3 sequence: CASTPFREGANVLTF.

The chain uses TRBV5-6 and TRBJ1-2; the TRBD1 assignment by TCRdb is unverifiable without DNA. The germline V gene encodes CDR1 SGHDT and CDR2 YYEEEE. The CDR3 length is 15 residues. The CDR3 sequence is CASRRQGEYNYGYTF.

CDR3 amino acids: CASSRSGGETQYF. The chain recombines TRBV11-3 with TRBJ2-5; TCRdb's D gene call, TRBD2, goes unchecked for lack of DNA. The V gene's germline CDR1 is SGHNT and CDR2 YENEEA. The CDR3 is 13 amino acids.

This chain connects TRBV27 to TRBJ2-4; TCRdb calls TRBD1, which cannot be checked without DNA. The CDR3 is 12 amino acids. Germline CDR1 MNHEY, CDR2 SMNVEV (reference sequence). The CDR3 sequence is CASSSPGGASYF.

The genes are TRBV20-1 and TRBJ2-1; TCRdb picks TRBD2, but there is no DNA to check that call. Germline CDR1 and CDR2: DFQATT and SNEGSKA (reference sequence). The CDR3 is 14 residues long. CDR3 sequence reads: CSAITLAAYNEQFF.

The chain has TRBV5-1 and TRBJ1-4; TCRdb's D call, TRBD1, is unchecked because there is no DNA. The CDR3 has 16 residues. Germline CDR1 reads SGHRS; CDR2 reads YFSETQ. The chain's CDR3 is CASSLGDRLDNEKLFF.

The chain carries TRBV7-2 and TRBJ2-3; the TRBD1 assignment by TCRdb is unverifiable without DNA. Germline V gene lookup returns CDR1 SGHTA and CDR2 FQGNSA. The CDR3 is 15 amino acids. CDR3 amino acids: CASSSGGGRMYTQYF.

This chain connects TRBV4-1 to TRBJ1-6. The CDR3 has 17 residues. Germline V gene data show CDR1 as MGHRA and CDR2 as YSYEKL. The CDR3 here is CASSQDRKGVKNSPLHF.

This sequence joins TRBV7-8 and TRBJ2-7; TCRdb indicates TRBD1, and absent DNA this call remains unverified. CDR3 length equals 16 residues. Germline values: CDR1 SGHVS, CDR2 FQNEAQ. CDR3 sequence reads: CASSYHSGQRFYEQYF.

V gene TRBV10-2 combines with J gene TRBJ1-2. The germline V gene has CDR1 WSHSY and CDR2 SAAADI. This CDR3 has 12 residues. CDR3 region: CASRGRNYGYTF.

The chain combines TRBV6-2 or TRBV6-3 with TRBJ2-7; with no DNA, the TCRdb D assignment of TRBD2 cannot be verified. This CDR3 contains 13 residues. Looked up from germline, CDR1 is MNHEY and CDR2 is SVGEGT. The CDR3 loop is CASKEGRSYEQYF.

The gene calls are TRBV5-4 and TRBJ2-2; with no DNA, the TCRdb D assignment of TRBD2 cannot be verified. CDR3 size: 16 residues. Germline loops: CDR1 SGHNT, CDR2 YYREEE (reference sequence). The CDR3 is CASSLASGRRSGELFF.

The chain is built from TRBV7-7 and TRBJ2-5. CDR1 is SSHAT, CDR2 FNYEAQ, per germline (reference sequence). The CDR3 is made up of 11 amino acids. CDR3 sequence: CASSPPETQYF.

The chain employs TRBV2 and TRBJ1-5. The CDR3 runs 13 residues. In germline, CDR1 is SNHLY, CDR2 FYNNEI. The CDR3 reads CASKVSPNQPQHF. The whole variable domain, filled in from reference TRBV2 and TRBJ1-5, reads EPEVTQTPSHQVTQMGQEVILRCVPISNHLYFYWYRQILGQKVEFLVSFYNNEISEKSEIFDDQFSVERPDGSNFTLKIRSTKLEDSAMYFCASKVSPNQPQHFGDGTRLSIL.

The J gene is TRBJ1-1, the V gene TRBV6-5; there is no DNA to check the TCRdb D call of TRBD1. This CDR3 is 17 amino acids long. In germline, CDR1 is MNHEY, CDR2 SVGAGI. CDR3 sequence: CASSYRRTGGPNTEAFF.

The rearrangement links TRBV19 to TRBJ1-5; TCRdb's D gene call, TRBD1, goes unchecked for lack of DNA. The V gene's germline CDR1 is LNHDA and CDR2 SQIVND (reference sequence). This CDR3 comprises 16 residues. CDR3 residues: CASSMGQGAWGQPQHF.

V is TRBV6-5 and J is TRBJ1-1; TCRdb's D gene call, TRBD1, goes unchecked for lack of DNA. The CDR3 has 17 amino acids. The germline CDR1 and CDR2 sequences are MNHEY and SVGAGI. The chain's CDR3 is CASSYSSQVDRLTEAFF.

V gene TRBV10-3 combines with J gene TRBJ2-1; the TCRdb D gene call, TRBD1, has no DNA to confirm it. CDR3 length: 15 amino acids. Germline V gene sequence: CDR1 ENHRY, CDR2 SYGVKD. Here the CDR3 reads CAISESSGTGDEQFF.

This chain connects TRBV2 to TRBJ2-5; the D call from TCRdb, TRBD2, cannot be confirmed without DNA. Germline CDR1 is SNHLY and CDR2 is FYNNEI. CDR3 size: 15 residues. CDR3 loop: CASEFVAGLQETQYF.

CDR3 loop: CAGRRSGGETGELFF. The chain couples TRBV12-3 or TRBV12-4 to TRBJ2-2; lacking DNA, the TRBD2 call made by TCRdb goes unchecked. This CDR3 has 15 amino acids.

The rearrangement uses TRBV6-1 and TRBJ2-2. Per the germline V gene, CDR1 is MNHNS and CDR2 is SASEGT. The CDR3 spans 14 residues. The CDR3 spells CASSTPRWTGELFF.

The V and J genes are TRBV12-3 or TRBV12-4 and TRBJ2-7; TCRdb proposes TRBD1, but this gene call is untestable without DNA. The CDR3 loop spans 15 amino acids. The CDR3 protein is CASSLSRQGDYEQYF.